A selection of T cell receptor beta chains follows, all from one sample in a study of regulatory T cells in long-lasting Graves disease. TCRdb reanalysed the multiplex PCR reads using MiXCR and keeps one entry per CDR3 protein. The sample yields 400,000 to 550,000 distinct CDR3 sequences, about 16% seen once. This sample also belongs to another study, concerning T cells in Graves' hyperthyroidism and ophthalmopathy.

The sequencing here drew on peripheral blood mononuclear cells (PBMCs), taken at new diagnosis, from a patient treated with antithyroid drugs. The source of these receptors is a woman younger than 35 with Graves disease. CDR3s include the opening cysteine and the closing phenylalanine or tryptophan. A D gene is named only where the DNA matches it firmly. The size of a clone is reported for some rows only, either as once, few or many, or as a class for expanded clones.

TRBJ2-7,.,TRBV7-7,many,TGTGCTAGCAGCTTAGCGCCAGGATCCGAGCAGTACTTC,CASSLAPGSEQYF
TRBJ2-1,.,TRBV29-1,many,TGCAGCGTTGACTGGTCTCGGTACAATGAGCAGTTCTTC,CSVDWSRYNEQFF
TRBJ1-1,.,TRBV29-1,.,TGCAGCGTTGAAAGTCGTGGCAGGGGTTGGCGTGTAGGTGGTACTGAAGCTTTCTTT,CSVESRGRGWRVGGTEAFF
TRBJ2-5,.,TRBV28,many,TGTGCCAGCAGCTCGGAGACCCAGTACTTC,CASSSETQYF
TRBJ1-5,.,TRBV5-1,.,TGCGCCAGCAGCCCATATGACCCCGGAAATCAGCCCCAGCATTTT,CASSPYDPGNQPQHF
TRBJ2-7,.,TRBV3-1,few,TGTGCCAGCAGCCAGAACAGGGAGCACTACGAGCAGTACTTC,CASSQNREHYEQYF
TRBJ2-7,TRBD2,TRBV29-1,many,TGCAGCGTCGCCGGAACTAGCGGGTACCGCTACGAGCAGTACTTC,CSVAGTSGYRYEQYF
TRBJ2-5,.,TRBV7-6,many,TGTGCCAGCAGCTTTGGAATGGGGGAGACCCAGTACTTC,CASSFGMGETQYF
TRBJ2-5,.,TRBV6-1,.,TGTGCCAGCACTGGGTGGGAAGAGACCCAGTACTTC,CASTGWEETQYF
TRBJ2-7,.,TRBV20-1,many,TGCAGTGCTAGAGATCTGAGAGATGGGAGCGAGCAGTACTTC,CSARDLRDGSEQYF
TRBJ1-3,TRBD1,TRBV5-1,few,TGCGCCAGCAGCTCGAATGGATACGAGACAGGGTCTGGAAACACCATATATTTT,CASSSNGYETGSGNTIYF
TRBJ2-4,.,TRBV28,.,TGTGCCAGCAGTTTATACGGAGCCAAAAACATTCAGTACTTC,CASSLYGAKNIQYF
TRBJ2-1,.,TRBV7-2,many,TGTGCCAGCAGCATCAGTCCCAGCTCCTACAATGAGCAGTTCTTC,CASSISPSSYNEQFF
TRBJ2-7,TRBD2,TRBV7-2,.,TGTGCCACAGAAACTAGCGTGCCCTACGAGCAGTACTTC,CATETSVPYEQYF
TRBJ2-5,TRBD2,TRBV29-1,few,TGCAGCGCCTGGGGGGGGGGGATCCTGGAGACCCAGTACTTC,CSAWGGGILETQYF
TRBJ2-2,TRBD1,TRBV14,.,TGTGCCAGCAGCCTCTCGACAGGGTGGACCGGGGAGCTGTTTTTT,CASSLSTGWTGELFF
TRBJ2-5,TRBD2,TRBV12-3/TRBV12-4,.,TGTGCCAGCAGTTCGGGTAGCGGGAGGGCCGGGGAGACCCAGTACTTC,CASSSGSGRAGETQYF
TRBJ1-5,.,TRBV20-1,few,TGCAGTGCTTTGGGTTATAGCAATCAGCCCCAGCATTTT,CSALGYSNQPQHF
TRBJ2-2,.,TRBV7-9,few,TGTGCCAGCAGCTTGGGCCTTCTAGGGGGGTCCTTCGCGAACACCGGGGAGCTGTTTTTT,CASSLGLLGGSFANTGELFF
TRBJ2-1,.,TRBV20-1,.,TGCAGTGCTAGTTTCAGGGGAGTTGGCTCCTACAATGAGCAGTTCTTC,CSASFRGVGSYNEQFF
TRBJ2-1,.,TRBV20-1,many,TGCAGTGCTAGAGGCGGCCCCTACAATGAGCAGTTCTTC,CSARGGPYNEQFF
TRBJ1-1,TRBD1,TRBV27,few,TGTGCCAGCAGTAACCCCGGGACAGGGTTCGCAGCTTTCTTT,CASSNPGTGFAAFF
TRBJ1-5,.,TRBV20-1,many,TGCAGTGCCCTAGGTAGCAATCAGCCCCAGCATTTT,CSALGSNQPQHF
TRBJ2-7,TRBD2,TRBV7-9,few,TGTGCCAGCAGCGTGAGCGGGAGCCTCTACGAGCAGTACTTC,CASSVSGSLYEQYF
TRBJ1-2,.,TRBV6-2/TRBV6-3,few,TGTGCCAGCAGTTACTCGATAGGAGCAGGGGCCTATGGCTACACCTTC,CASSYSIGAGAYGYTF
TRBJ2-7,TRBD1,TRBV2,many,TGTGCCAGCATACGGGGCCAGGGGGCCTACGAGCAGTACTTC,CASIRGQGAYEQYF
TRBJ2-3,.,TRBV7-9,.,TGTGCCAGCAGCTTCCTCGGGGCAGATACGCAGTATTTT,CASSFLGADTQYF
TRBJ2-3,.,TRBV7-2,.,TGTGCCAGCAGCTTAGAAGGGGGTACAGATACGCGGTATTTT,CASSLEGGTDTRYF
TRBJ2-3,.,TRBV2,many,TGTGCCAGCAGTGAGGTGGGGGCAGATACGCAGTATTTT,CASSEVGADTQYF
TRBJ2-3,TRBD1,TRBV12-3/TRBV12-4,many,TGTGCCAGCAGTTACCAGGGGGCGGCCGCGGATACGCAGTATTTT,CASSYQGAAADTQYF
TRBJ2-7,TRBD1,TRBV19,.,TGTGCCAGTAGTATAGGGACAGGGGCCTCCTACGAGCAGTACTTC,CASSIGTGASYEQYF
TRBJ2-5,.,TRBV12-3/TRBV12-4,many,TGTGCCAGCAGTTTACAGGGGTACCAAGAGACCCAGTACTTC,CASSLQGYQETQYF
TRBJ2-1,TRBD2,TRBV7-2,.,TGTACCAGCAGCAGGACTAGCTCCTACAATGAGCAGTTCTTC,CTSSRTSSYNEQFF
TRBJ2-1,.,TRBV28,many,TGTGCCAGCAGGGGCCGTCTTGGCGGTGAGCAGTTCTTC,CASRGRLGGEQFF
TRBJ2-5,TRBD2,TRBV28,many,TGTGCCAGCAGTTTATACGGGAGGGGTGAGACCCAGTACTTC,CASSLYGRGETQYF
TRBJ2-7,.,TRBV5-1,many,TGCGCCAGCAGCCCGCGGGCGGGTCAGGGCTACGAGCAGTACTTC,CASSPRAGQGYEQYF
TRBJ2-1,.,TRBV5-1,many,TGCGCCAGCAGCTTGGCGGAGTTCGCCTACAATGAGCAGTTCTTC,CASSLAEFAYNEQFF
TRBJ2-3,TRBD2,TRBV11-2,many,TGTGCCAGCAGCCTCCCCGGAGAGTTGGTGACTAGCGGGAGTTCAGATACGCAGTATTTT,CASSLPGELVTSGSSDTQYF
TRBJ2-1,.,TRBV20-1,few,TGCAGTGCTCGTGACCACAGAGGGAATGAGCAGTTCTTC,CSARDHRGNEQFF
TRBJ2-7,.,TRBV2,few,TGTGCCAGCAGGGCGGAGGCCCTAAACCCATACGAGCAGTACTTC,CASRAEALNPYEQYF
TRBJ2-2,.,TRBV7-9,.,TGTGCCAGCAGCAGCAGAACAGGGCCGACCTCCACCGGGGAGCTGTTTTTT,CASSSRTGPTSTGELFF
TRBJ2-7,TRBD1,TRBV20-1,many,TGCAGTGCCCCTCGGGACAGGGTCACCTACGAGCAGTACTTC,CSAPRDRVTYEQYF
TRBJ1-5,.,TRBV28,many,TGTGCCAGCACCCCCAGTCGGGGGATGAGCAATCAGCCCCAGCATTTT,CASTPSRGMSNQPQHF
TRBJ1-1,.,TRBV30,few,TGTGCCTGGAGTGTGCAGGTCACTGAAGCTTTCTTT,CAWSVQVTEAFF
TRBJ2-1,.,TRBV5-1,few,TGCGCCAGCCCTATGGCCTACAATGAGCAGTTCTTC,CASPMAYNEQFF